This TCR beta chain is from a study of CD8 T cells in Susac syndrome. Sequencing of TCR beta was performed on blood CD8+ and CD4+ T cells. Controls were healthy donors chosen to match patients in age and sex. While CD8+ and CD4+ T cells were isolated negatively, TEMRA cells were enriched by FACS. An amount of RNA that ranged from about 0.45 to 1 ug was reverse transcribed with random hexamers. Amplification of TCR beta CDR3 across 54 Vbeta and 13 Jbeta was performed with immunoSEQ multiplex PCR. TCRdb itself ran the immunoSEQ multiplex PCR reads through MiXCR, one entry per CDR3 protein. Of approximately 90,000 distinct CDR3 sequences listed, 90% to 95% are singletons. The CDR3 sequence is 17 residues long. Trimming removed 0 bases from V and 0 bases from J; junction bases left unmatched: 6. CDR1 and CDR2 from the germline V gene are MGHRA and YSYEKL.

This sequence joins TRBV4-1 and TRBJ2-7; 9 positions match TRBD2. Sequencing input: CD8+ T cells from PBMCs. This TCR derives from a human donor in good health. CDR3 sequence reads: CASSQEIERGVSYEQYF. CDR3 nucleotides: TGCGCCAGCAGCCAAGAGATAGAGCGGGGGGTCTCCTACGAGCAGTACTTC.